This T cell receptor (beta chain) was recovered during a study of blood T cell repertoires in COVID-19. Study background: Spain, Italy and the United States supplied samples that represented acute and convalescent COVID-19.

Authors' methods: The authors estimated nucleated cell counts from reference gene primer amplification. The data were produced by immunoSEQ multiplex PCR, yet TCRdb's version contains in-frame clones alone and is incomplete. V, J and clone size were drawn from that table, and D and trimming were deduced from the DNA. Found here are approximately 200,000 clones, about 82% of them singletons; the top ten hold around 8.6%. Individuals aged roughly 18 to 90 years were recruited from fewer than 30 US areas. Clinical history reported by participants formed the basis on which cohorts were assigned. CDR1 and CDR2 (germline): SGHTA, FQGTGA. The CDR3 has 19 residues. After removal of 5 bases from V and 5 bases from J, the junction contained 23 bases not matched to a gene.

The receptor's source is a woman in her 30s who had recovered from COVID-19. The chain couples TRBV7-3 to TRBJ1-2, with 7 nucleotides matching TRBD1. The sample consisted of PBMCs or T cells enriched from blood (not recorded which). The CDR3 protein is CASSLMGRDSLTGTYGYTF. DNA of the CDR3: TGTGCCAGCAGCCTTATGGGTAGGGACAGCCTCACGGGTACTTATGGCTACACCTTC.